These 24 T cell receptor beta chains were sequenced from one sample in a study of blood T cell repertoires in COVID-19. Method: immunoSEQ multiplex PCR; TCRdb's copy keeps in-frame clones and lacks some. Among about 120,000 clones listed, approximately 80% were seen once. The sequencing sample was made of peripheral blood. These receptors came from a human donor in a cohort sampled during active COVID-19.

The J gene is TRBJ2-3, the V gene TRBV7-3, with 7 bases matching TRBD2. J lost 6 bases, V lost 8 bases, and 8 bases had no gene match. CDR1 and CDR2 (germline): SGHTA, FQGTGA. The CDR3 has 13 amino acids. The CDR3 DNA reads TGTGCCAGCTCCCAGATCGGGGGGGATACGCAGTATTTT. Residues: CASSQIGGDTQYF.

J is TRBJ2-1 and V is TRBV6-6; possible D gene TRBD2, 6 bases. The V gene's germline CDR1 is MNHNY and CDR2 SVGAGI (reference sequence). The CDR3 is 11 amino acids. The V gene lost 4 bases and the J gene lost 9 bases, with 7 bases spanning the gap. CDR3 bases: TGTGCCAGCAGTTGGGAGGCTGAGCAGTTCTTC. It is translated as CASSWEAEQFF.

The rearrangement uses TRBV30 and TRBJ2-7; 10 bases match TRBD1. V lost 4 bases, J lost 9 bases, and 9 bases stayed unmatched. This CDR3 region has 13 residues. CDR1 is GTSNPN and CDR2 is SVGIG in the germline V gene (reference sequence). CDR3: CAWTAGQGQGQYF. DNA for the CDR3: TGTGCCTGGACTGCGGGACAGGGGCAGGGGCAGTACTTC. Drawing the rest from reference TRBV30 and TRBJ2-7, the complete variable domain is SQTIHQWPATLVQPVGSPLSLECTVEGTSNPNLYWYRQAAGRGLQLLFYSVGIGQISSEVPQNLSASRPQDRQFILSSKKLLLSDSGFYLCAWTAGQGQGQYFGPGTRLTVT.

The V call is TRBV7-9, the J call TRBJ1-4, with D hard to call. CDR1 and CDR2 (germline): SEHNR, FQNEAQ (reference sequence). This CDR3 region has 14 residues. The V gene lost 5 bases and the J gene lost 8 bases, with 15 bases spanning the gap. The CDR3, as DNA: TGTGCCAGCAGCACCGATCGGGGTGAAGAAAAACTGTTTTTT. It encodes CASSTDRGEEKLFF.

The gene calls are TRBV28 and TRBJ2-3; 8 nucleotides match TRBD2. With V trimmed by 7 bases and J by 4 bases, 16 bases remained unmatched. This CDR3 contains 17 residues. Germline V gene lookup returns CDR1 MDHEN and CDR2 SYDVKM. CDR3 DNA sequence: TGTGCCAGCATACACGGCCAGGCCATAGCGGGACCAGATACGCAGTATTTT. This encodes CASIHGQAIAGPDTQYF.

The rearrangement links TRBV4-3 to TRBJ1-6, with a tentative D call TRBD1 (5 bases). CDR1 is LGHNA and CDR2 is YSLEER in the germline V gene. This CDR3 region has 16 residues. V was shortened by 0 bases and J by 11 bases, with 17 bases between the two germline ends. CDR3 coding DNA: TGCGCCAGCAGCCAAGAGACGCCAGGGTCTGGTGCACCCCTCCACTTT. It specifies CASSQETPGSGAPLHF.

The chain combines TRBV28 with TRBJ1-2; D is ambiguous. Trimming removed 10 bases from V and 9 bases from J, with 21 bases in between. The germline gives CDR1 MDHEN, CDR2 SYDVKM. The CDR3 consists of 13 residues. This CDR3 is CATFNPGTFSYTF. The CDR3 DNA is TGTGCCACCTTCAATCCGGGAACCTTTAGCTACACCTTC.

This chain uses TRBV27 with TRBJ2-7, with D possibly TRBD2 on 5 matching bases. Germline-derived CDR1 and CDR2 are MNHEY and SMNVEV (reference sequence). The V gene lost 3 bases and the J gene lost 0 bases, with 18 bases spanning the gap. The CDR3 has 17 amino acids. The chain's CDR3 is CASSFRFGRVNSYEQYF. The CDR3 DNA follows: TGTGCCAGCAGTTTCAGGTTCGGGCGGGTGAACTCCTACGAGCAGTACTTC.

The chain carries TRBV18 and TRBJ2-5; D ambiguous. The CDR3 loop spans 11 amino acids. V was trimmed by 6 bases and J by 2 bases, leaving 4 bases between them. Germline V gene sequence: CDR1 KGHSH, CDR2 LQKENI. The CDR3, as DNA: TGTGCCAGCTCGCTACAAGAGACCCAGTACTTC. It specifies CASSLQETQYF.

J is TRBJ1-1 and V is TRBV6-6, with D hard to call. The germline V and J ends were trimmed by 5 bases and 9 bases, with 10 bases remaining between them. This CDR3 is built from 11 residues. Germline V gene sequence: CDR1 MNHNY, CDR2 SVGAGI (reference sequence). Written as DNA, the CDR3 is TGTGCCAGCAGTCCTACTGAAAAAGCTTTCTTT. Encoded protein: CASSPTEKAFF.

The chain combines TRBV20-1 with TRBJ2-3; D is possibly TRBD1 (6 bases). V was trimmed by 3 bases and J by 1 base, leaving 20 bases between them. Per germline, CDR1 DFQATT and CDR2 SNEGSKA (reference sequence). The CDR3 consists of 17 residues. Here the CDR3 DNA reads TGCAGTGCTAGTGCCTCGGGGTATGCAGGGGGCACAGATACGCAGTATTTT. Protein sequence: CSASASGYAGGTDTQYF.

The chain joins TRBV2 to TRBJ1-4; TRBD1 matches 9 bases. Trimming took 1 base from V and 6 from J; bases not matched to a gene: 6. Germline-derived CDR1 and CDR2 are SNHLY and FYNNEI. This CDR3 is 16 amino acids long. CDR3 sequence: CASSEGYGTGYEKLFF. CDR3 sequence (DNA): TGTGCCAGCAGTGAAGGATACGGGACAGGGTATGAAAAACTGTTTTTT.

The rearrangement links TRBV11-2 to TRBJ2-3; 7 bases are a match to TRBD2. This CDR3 has 15 amino acids. CDR1 is SGHAT and CDR2 is FQNNGV in the germline V gene. The V segment lost 4 bases and the J segment 4 bases; nucleotides outside the gene matches: 8. CDR3 nucleotide sequence: TGTGCCAGCAGCTCTGTGGCGGGAGCCTCAGATACGCAGTATTTT. Amino acid sequence: CASSSVAGASDTQYF.

This clone was observed once. The chain has TRBV28 and TRBJ1-6; 8 nucleotides line up with TRBD1. This CDR3 region has 14 residues. The trim removed 6 bases at V and 7 bases at J, leaving 5 bases unmatched. Germline assignment: CDR1 MDHEN and CDR2 SYDVKM. The DNA of the CDR3 is TGTGCCAGCAGGGCAGGGGGCGGCAATTCACCCCTCCACTTT. As protein: CASRAGGGNSPLHF.

The gene calls are TRBV19 and TRBJ1-5; no firm D call. The germline V and J ends were trimmed by 1 base and 8 bases, with 9 bases remaining between them. The germline V gene has CDR1 LNHDA and CDR2 SQIVND (reference sequence). The CDR3 runs to 13 residues. CDR3 bases: TGTGCCAGTAGTATAGGGGGAGTCGAGCCCCAGCATTTT. Its protein product is CASSIGGVEPQHF.

In this sample, this clone turned up once. The chain recombines TRBV2 with TRBJ2-1, with a possible D match to TRBD2 (5 bases). The CDR3 is made up of 14 amino acids. V lost 8 bases and J 4 bases, leaving 15 bases between the germline ends. The germline gives CDR1 SNHLY, CDR2 FYNNEI. In nucleotides, the CDR3 is TGTGCCAGCGTAGAGGAGGTCGCGTACAATGAGCAGTTCTTC. Translating it yields CASVEEVAYNEQFF.

The chain recombines TRBV13 with TRBJ2-3; 11 bases align to TRBD2. The length of the CDR3 is 16 residues. Germline trimming cut 1 base from V and 5 bases from J; bases unmatched to any gene: 5. Germline values: CDR1 PRHDT, CDR2 FYEKMQ (reference sequence). CDR3 sequence (DNA): TGTGCCAGCAGCTTAGATCGGCTAGCGGGGGGAGATACGCAGTATTTT. This sequence encodes CASSLDRLAGGDTQYF.

As regards this clone: Other DNA sequences within the sample encode an identical CDR3. The chain recombines TRBV11-3 with TRBJ2-4; 9 bases map to TRBD1. The V gene's germline CDR1 is SGHNT and CDR2 YENEEA. V dropped 3 bases and J dropped 8; count of bases not matched to a gene: 2. This CDR3 is built from 13 residues. CDR3 protein: CASSLGQGDIQYF. CDR3 in DNA: TGTGCCAGCAGCTTGGGACAGGGAGACATTCAGTACTTC.

This clone was counted between two and nine times. The chain couples TRBV7-9 to TRBJ2-7; 8 positions agree with TRBD1. The CDR3 is 15 residues long. J gave up 5 bases and V 1 base, and 7 bases lay outside the gene matches. Germline lookup yields CDR1 SEHNR and CDR2 FQNEAQ (reference sequence). CDR3 residues: CASSLETGGGNEQYF. As DNA, the CDR3 is TGTGCCAGCAGCTTAGAAACAGGGGGTGGCAACGAGCAGTACTTC.

In this sample, this clone turned up a few times. The chain recombines TRBV4-2 with TRBJ1-2, with D maybe TRBD1 (5 bases). CDR1 is LGHNA, CDR2 YNFKEQ, per germline. This CDR3 spans 15 amino acids. V was pared by 0 bases and J by 4 bases, with 12 bases between. The CDR3 reads CASSQDRQGFYGYTF. The CDR3 nucleotides are TGTGCCAGCAGCCAAGATCGTCAGGGCTTCTATGGCTACACCTTC.

The chain employs TRBV7-9 and TRBJ1-3; a weak D match, TRBD1 (6 bases). The CDR3 length is 16 residues. V was trimmed by 5 bases and J by 0 bases, leaving 14 bases between them. Germline V CDR1 and CDR2: SEHNR, FQNEAQ (reference sequence). This chain's CDR3 is CASSLPNRDSGNTIYF. The CDR3 nucleotides are TGTGCCAGCAGCCTTCCCAACAGGGACTCTGGAAACACCATATATTTT.

The chain is built from TRBV20-1 and TRBJ2-5; 7 positions match TRBD2. Germline values: CDR1 DFQATT, CDR2 SNEGSKA (reference sequence). The CDR3 extends over 11 amino acids. V lost 6 bases, J lost 5 bases, and 3 bases stayed unmatched. The CDR3 sequence: CSALGGETQYF. DNA of the CDR3: TGCAGTGCCCTCGGGGGGGAGACCCAGTACTTC.

The chain joins TRBV5-1 to TRBJ1-2, with 7 bases matching TRBD1. This CDR3 has 15 amino acids. V gave up 0 bases and J gave up 6 bases; unmatched junction bases: 8. Per germline, CDR1 SGHRS and CDR2 YFSETQ. DNA of the CDR3: TGCGCCAGCAGCTTGGCCGAACAGGGGCGCGATGGCTACACCTTC. Its protein product is CASSLAEQGRDGYTF.

This clone is a singleton in its sample. CDR3: CSVLSRDSTYEQYF. CDR3 bases: TGCAGCGTCCTCTCCCGGGACAGTACCTACGAGCAGTACTTC. The chain is built from TRBV29-1 and TRBJ2-7, with 7 bases aligning to TRBD1. V trimming: 6 bases; J trimming: 2 bases; junction bases outside the gene matches: 10. The germline V gene has CDR1 SQVTM and CDR2 ANQGSEA. This CDR3 region has 14 residues.